The T cell receptor beta chain under discussion was sequenced for a study of T cells in Graves' hyperthyroidism and ophthalmopathy. Across the whole study: Any treatment followed the collection of peripheral blood at initial diagnosis. Overall study findings and caveats: The model identified upcoming ophthalmopathy a median about 6.5 months ahead of onset. Ophthalmopathy was separated from stable hyperthyroidism by a 13 V-J model.

The source material, RNA transcripts, was used to amplify TCR beta CDR3 regions. First-round RT-PCR targeting the TCR CDR3 was performed with the HTBI primer set. TCRdb reprocessed the multiplex PCR reads via MiXCR and lists one record per CDR3 protein. The data show 450,000 to 650,000 distinct CDR3 sequences, 11% to 15% seen once. The germline gives CDR1 MDHEN, CDR2 SYDVKM. The V and J ends lost 4 bases and 2 bases, in that order; junction bases with no gene match: 1. The CDR3 sequence is 13 residues long. This clonotype was seen repeatedly, ten times or more. The antigen is not known. The TCR originated in a woman younger than 30 with Graves' ophthalmopathy. Sequencing was performed on blood. The chain combines TRBV28 with TRBJ1-1; 7 nucleotides match TRBD1. CDR3: CASSYRGNTEAFF. Written as DNA, the CDR3 is TGTGCCAGCAGTTACAGGGGAAACACTGAAGCTTTCTTT.